Given below is one T cell receptor beta chain in context. The data are from a study of T cell changes during pregnancy in multiple sclerosis. TCRdb keeps only in-frame clones here, not all; method: immunoSEQ multiplex PCR. This sample has tens of thousands of clones, with around 88% found just once. Sequencing used CD4+ T cells from peripheral blood mononuclear cells, obtained in the first trimester of pregnancy. The receptor was derived from a female donor in good health, enrolled as a control in a pregnancy study.

The CDR3 loop reads CASSSQGGEKLFF. The CDR3 coding sequence is TGTGCCAGCAGTTCCCAGGGGGGTGAAAAACTGTTTTTT. V is TRBV6-5 and J is TRBJ1-4; 7 nucleotides align to TRBD1. Per the germline V gene, CDR1 is MNHEY and CDR2 is SVGAGI. Trimming at V came to 4 bases and at J to 7 bases, leaving 3 bases not matched to a gene. The CDR3 contains 13 residues.